The 21 T cell receptor beta chains below come from one sample, sequenced in a study of T-cell memory formation after mild COVID-19. TCRdb re-called the 5' RACE reads through MiXCR, storing one row per CDR3 protein. This table has around 410,000 distinct CDR3 sequences, 20% to 25% appearing once. Sequencing was done on a sample of PBMCs or a T cell subset sorted from them (not recorded which). The receptors originated from an adult woman who had mild COVID-19 (a few samples of this study predate the infection). Cell type and time point are not known.

The gene calls are TRBV7-9 and TRBJ2-3; weak D call: TRBD2 (5 bases). CDR3 size: 15 residues. V dropped 3 bases and J dropped 6 bases, with 16 bases sitting between them. CDR1 is SEHNR, CDR2 FQNEAQ, per germline (reference sequence). CDR3: CASSLASRLADTQYF. In DNA form, the CDR3 reads TGTGCCAGCAGCTTGGCCAGCAGGTTAGCGGATACGCAGTATTTT.

V usage is TRBV7-2 and J usage is TRBJ1-1; D is uncertain. This CDR3 contains 16 residues. CDR1 SGHTA and CDR2 FQGNSA come from the germline V gene. V gave up 3 bases and J gave up 0 bases, with 14 bases separating them. CDR3 DNA: TGTGCCAGCAGCTTTACGGTTAACTGGATGAACACTGAAGCTTTCTTT. Its protein is CASSFTVNWMNTEAFF.

This clonotype was recorded at least ten times. V and J are TRBV24-1 and TRBJ1-5; no reliable D call. The CDR3 consists of 16 residues. Germline values: CDR1 KGHDR, CDR2 SFDVKD. Trimming pared 5 bases from V and 2 bases from J, leaving 15 bases between. The CDR3 DNA reads TGTGCCACCAGTGGGGAGGGAAAAGGTGGCAATCAGCCCCAGCATTTT. Its translation: CATSGEGKGGNQPQHF.

The chain is built from TRBV12-3 or TRBV12-4 and TRBJ2-2; 8 bases align to TRBD1. V dropped 1 base and J dropped 8; count of bases not matched to a gene: 6. The CDR3 has 15 amino acids. CDR3 region: CASSLVAGGLGELFF. CDR3 DNA sequence: TGTGCCAGCAGTTTAGTCGCAGGGGGCTTGGGGGAGCTGTTTTTT.

This clonotype was seen more than once but under ten times. This chain links TRBV9 with TRBJ2-2; perhaps TRBD2 as D (6 bases). Looked up from germline, CDR1 is SGDLS and CDR2 is YYNGEE. Trimming took off 0 bases at V and 6 bases at J, with 12 bases between the two ends. The CDR3 is made up of 15 amino acids. CDR3 sequence (DNA): TGTGCCAGCAGCGTAGGGGGACTGCCACCCGGGGAGCTGTTTTTT. This codes for CASSVGGLPPGELFF.

The chain joins TRBV5-1 to TRBJ1-1, with TRBD1 matching 7 bases. Trimming cost V 0 bases and J 4 bases; bases outside gene matches: 3. Germline CDR1 is SGHRS and CDR2 is YFSETQ. The CDR3 loop spans 14 amino acids. CDR3 amino acids: CASSLGEGATEAFF. The DNA of the CDR3 is TGCGCCAGCAGCTTGGGTGAGGGGGCCACTGAAGCTTTCTTT.

Only a few counts were recorded for this clonotype. CDR3 residues: CASSFGGVNEKLFF. The CDR3 DNA follows: TGTGCCAGCAGTTTCGGGGGGGTTAATGAAAAACTGTTTTTT. The chain carries TRBV12-3 or TRBV12-4 and TRBJ1-4, with D possibly being TRBD1 (5 bases). The V and J ends lost 3 bases and 4 bases respectively, with 9 bases between them. The CDR3 contains 14 residues.

This clonotype occurred a few times. The chain links TRBV10-2 to TRBJ2-7; D ambiguous. Germline-derived CDR1 and CDR2 are WSHSY and SAAADI. The CDR3 extends over 12 amino acids. Trimming stripped 0 bases from V and 7 bases from J, with 7 bases between. Written as DNA, the CDR3 is TGCGCCAGCAGTGAGTCGGCATCAGAGCAGTACTTC. Encoded protein: CASSESASEQYF.

Ten or more counts support this clonotype. V is TRBV9 and J is TRBJ2-5; 7 positions match TRBD2. The CDR3 has 15 residues. Germline lookup yields CDR1 SGDLS and CDR2 YYNGEE. V gave up 2 bases and J gave up 0 bases; unmatched junction bases: 4. DNA for the CDR3: TGTGCCAGCAGCGTGGGAGCGGGGTACCAAGAGACCCAGTACTTC. Its protein is CASSVGAGYQETQYF.

This clonotype was counted once. The rearrangement joins TRBV20-1 to TRBJ2-7, with unresolved D. Trimming stripped 4 bases from V and 3 bases from J, with 7 bases between. CDR1 is DFQATT and CDR2 is SNEGSKA in the germline V gene (reference sequence). This CDR3 spans 11 amino acids. CDR3 sequence (DNA): TGCAGTGCTATCTCAGGCTACGAGCAGTACTTC. Its protein is CSAISGYEQYF.

This clonotype was observed a single time. The chain recombines TRBV27 with TRBJ1-1; D is unresolved. The CDR3 has 13 amino acids. Trimming took off 8 bases at V and 1 base at J, with 11 bases between the two ends. Per germline, CDR1 MNHEY and CDR2 SMNVEV (reference sequence). In DNA form, the CDR3 reads TGTGCCAGCGTGGGAGTGGGGAACACTGAAGCTTTCTTT. Translation gives CASVGVGNTEAFF.

The chain joins TRBV3-1 to TRBJ2-7; D is perhaps TRBD1 or TRBD2 (5 bases each). The CDR3 runs to 16 residues. V shed 4 bases and J shed 2 bases, with 18 bases lying between them. In germline, CDR1 is LGHDT, CDR2 YNNKEL (reference sequence). Here the CDR3 reads CASSRRDRALPYEQYF. The CDR3 DNA reads as TGTGCCAGCAGCCGCCGGGACCGGGCCCTTCCCTACGAGCAGTACTTC.

This clonotype was observed a few times. This chain uses TRBV30 with TRBJ2-5; D is perhaps TRBD1 (6 bases). Germline V CDR1 and CDR2: GTSNPN, SVGIG (reference sequence). Between the trimmed V and J ends, which lost 5 bases and 7 bases, there was a span of 11 bases. The CDR3 contains 11 residues. CDR3: CAWEARGTQYF. DNA for the CDR3: TGTGCCTGGGAGGCCAGGGGGACCCAGTACTTC.

This sequence joins TRBV10-2 and TRBJ2-1, with TRBD2 identical over 13 bases. CDR1 and CDR2 (germline): WSHSY, SAAADI. The junction had 5 bases not matched to a gene; V was cut back by 7 bases and J by 8 bases. The CDR3 runs 14 residues. The CDR3 reads CASIRLAGGHEQFF. In nucleotides, the CDR3 is TGCGCCAGCATCCGACTAGCGGGAGGACATGAGCAGTTCTTC.

This clonotype has just a few counts. The chain couples TRBV6-1 to TRBJ1-3; D not certain. Between the trimmed V and J ends, which lost 2 bases and 1 base, there was a span of 9 bases. The CDR3 loop spans 15 amino acids. Germline loops: CDR1 MNHNS, CDR2 SASEGT. In DNA, the CDR3 is TGTGCCAGCAGTGAATTGGGTGGGTCTGGAAACACCATATATTTT. Protein sequence: CASSELGGSGNTIYF.

This clonotype was found many times. The chain joins TRBV20-1 to TRBJ2-7, with 7 bases aligning to TRBD1. Trimming at V came to 4 bases and at J to 3 bases, leaving 6 bases not matched to a gene. This CDR3 region has 13 residues. Germline assignment: CDR1 DFQATT and CDR2 SNEGSKA (reference sequence). The CDR3 DNA reads as TGCAGTGCTAACGGGGACAGAAGCTACGAGCAGTACTTC. Encoded protein: CSANGDRSYEQYF.

Regarding this clonotype: The junction departs from germline at one end; a sequencing error may be responsible. The chain employs TRBV7-7 and TRBJ2-1, with D possibly TRBD2 on 5 matching bases. CDR3 length equals 13 residues. Germline-derived CDR1 and CDR2 are SSHAT and FNYEAQ (reference sequence). The CDR3 nucleotides read TGTGCTAGCAGCGAACTAGACGTTAGTGAGCAGTTCTTC. It specifies CASSELDVSEQFF.

The chain has TRBV29-1 and TRBJ1-3; D is uncertain. V lost 2 bases to trimming and J lost 4 bases, with 3 bases between them. Germline V CDR1 and CDR2: SQVTM, ANQGSEA. This CDR3 is built from 11 residues. The CDR3 region has the DNA TGCAGCGTTGAACGAGGAAACACCATATATTTT. Its protein product is CSVERGNTIYF.

This clonotype was counted between two and nine times. The chain links TRBV5-1 to TRBJ2-7, with D tentatively TRBD2 (5 bases). Deletions cut 4 bases from V and 2 bases from J, with 22 bases between. The CDR3 has 17 residues. Germline V gene data show CDR1 as SGHRS and CDR2 as YFSETQ. CDR3: CASSPEMTGITAYEQYF. CDR3 coding DNA: TGCGCCAGCAGCCCGGAAATGACCGGGATTACTGCCTACGAGCAGTACTTC.

This clonotype was detected a few times. V and J are TRBV7-3 and TRBJ1-1; 9 bases map to TRBD1. V lost 2 bases, J lost 1 base, and 11 bases stayed unmatched. The CDR3 runs to 18 residues. In germline, CDR1 is SGHTA, CDR2 FQGTGA. The CDR3 is CASSLLPSRTGENTEAFF. The CDR3 DNA is TGTGCCAGCAGCTTACTCCCCTCAAGGACAGGGGAGAACACTGAAGCTTTCTTT.

The rearrangement links TRBV6-5 to TRBJ2-2; D not resolved. This CDR3 region has 14 residues. Trimming shortened V by 8 bases and J by 1 base, and 11 bases separated the two germline ends. Germline CDR1 MNHEY, CDR2 SVGAGI. The chain's CDR3 is CASGDWRNTGELFF. For the CDR3, the DNA is TGTGCCAGCGGGGATTGGAGGAACACCGGGGAGCTGTTTTTT.